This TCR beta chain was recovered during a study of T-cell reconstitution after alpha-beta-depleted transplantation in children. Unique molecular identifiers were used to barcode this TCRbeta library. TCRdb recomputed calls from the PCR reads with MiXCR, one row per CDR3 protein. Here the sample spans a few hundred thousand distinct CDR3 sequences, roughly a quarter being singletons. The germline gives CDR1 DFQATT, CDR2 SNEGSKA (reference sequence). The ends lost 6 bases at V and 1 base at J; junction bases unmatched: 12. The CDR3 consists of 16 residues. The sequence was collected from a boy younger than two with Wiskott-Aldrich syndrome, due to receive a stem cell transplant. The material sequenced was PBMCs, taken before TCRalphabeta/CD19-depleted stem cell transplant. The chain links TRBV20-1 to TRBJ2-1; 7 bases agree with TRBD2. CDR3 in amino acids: CSAPMWEGPSYNEQFF. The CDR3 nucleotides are TGCAGTGCCCCAATGTGGGAGGGCCCATCCTACAATGAGCAGTTCTTC.